This TCR beta chain was identified in a study of early T cells in non-severe SARS-CoV-2 infection. Overall study: Bulk RNA isolated from unsorted whole blood underwent sequencing; chains were not paired.

cDNA molecules, individually, were tagged with unique molecular identifiers. TCRdb re-analysed the 5' RACE reads in MiXCR, keeping a single row per CDR3 protein. The table records more than 45,000 distinct CDR3 sequences, approximately 13% of them present only once. The V gene lost 6 bases and the J gene lost 2 bases, with 11 bases spanning the gap. CDR1 is MDHEN, CDR2 SYDVKM, per germline. The CDR3 totals 13 residues. This clonotype was counted between two and nine times. Its antigen is unidentified. Findings and caveats of the study: Comparison of clonotypes with VDJdb favored anti-spike CD8 responses while missing private and CD4 specificities.

Specimen: whole blood. The V gene is TRBV28, the J gene TRBJ2-7; D uncertain. This receptor was obtained from an adult who was a healthcare worker with PCR-confirmed SARS-CoV-2 infection or an uninfected control (not recorded which). CDR3 amino acids: CASRVNSAYEQYF. CDR3 DNA sequence: TGTGCCAGCAGAGTAAACTCCGCCTACGAGCAGTACTTC.